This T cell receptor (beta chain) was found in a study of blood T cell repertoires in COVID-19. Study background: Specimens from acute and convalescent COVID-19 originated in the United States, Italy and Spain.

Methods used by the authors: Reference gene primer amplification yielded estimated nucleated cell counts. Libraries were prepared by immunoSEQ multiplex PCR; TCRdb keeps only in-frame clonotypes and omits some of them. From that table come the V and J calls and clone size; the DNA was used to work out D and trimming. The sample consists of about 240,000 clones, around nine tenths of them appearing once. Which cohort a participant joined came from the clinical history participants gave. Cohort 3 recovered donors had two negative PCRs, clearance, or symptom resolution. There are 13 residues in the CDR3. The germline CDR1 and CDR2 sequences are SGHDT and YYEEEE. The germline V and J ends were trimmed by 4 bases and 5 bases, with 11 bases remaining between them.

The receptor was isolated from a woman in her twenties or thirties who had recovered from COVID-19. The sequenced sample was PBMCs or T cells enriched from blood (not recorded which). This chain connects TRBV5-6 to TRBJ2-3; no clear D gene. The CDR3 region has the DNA TGTGCCAGCAGCCTCGACCTAGAAGATACGCAGTATTTT. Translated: CASSLDLEDTQYF.